This note documents a single T cell receptor (beta chain) sequence. Its target is not known. It was with 60 Vbeta and 13 Jbeta primers that the PCR ran. Method: immunoSEQ multiplex PCR; TCRdb's copy keeps in-frame clones and lacks some. The sample holds over 120,000 clones; more than 75% are singletons and the top ten take around 2.4%. The data belong to a study of cytomegalovirus exposure and HLA in healthy donors. Study context: An earlier analysis identified approximately 120 million unique TCR beta sequences in some 180 million T cells. Study results and caveats: Excluded were some V segments that proved indistinguishable, including TRBV6-2 and TRBV6-3. In vitro assays verified that three CMV-associated chains recognized CMV antigens specifically.

Trimming removed 4 bases from V and 5 bases from J, with 6 bases in between. The CDR3 is made up of 11 amino acids. In germline, CDR1 is SGHRS, CDR2 YFSETQ. The source material was PBMCs. The chain carries TRBV5-1 and TRBJ2-5; a weak D match, TRBD1 (5 bases). This sequence originates from a woman under 30 in good health and CMV-seropositive. The CDR3 loop reads CASSPGETQYF. The CDR3 nucleotides are TGCGCCAGCAGCCCAGGGGAGACCCAGTACTTC. The variable domain in full, with the rest retrieved from reference TRBV5-1 and TRBJ2-5, is KAGVTQTPRYLIKTRGQQVTLSCSPISGHRSVSWYQQTPGQGLQFLFEYFSETQRNKGNFPGRFSGRQFSNSRSEMNVSTLELGDSALYLCASSPGETQYFGPGTRLLVL.